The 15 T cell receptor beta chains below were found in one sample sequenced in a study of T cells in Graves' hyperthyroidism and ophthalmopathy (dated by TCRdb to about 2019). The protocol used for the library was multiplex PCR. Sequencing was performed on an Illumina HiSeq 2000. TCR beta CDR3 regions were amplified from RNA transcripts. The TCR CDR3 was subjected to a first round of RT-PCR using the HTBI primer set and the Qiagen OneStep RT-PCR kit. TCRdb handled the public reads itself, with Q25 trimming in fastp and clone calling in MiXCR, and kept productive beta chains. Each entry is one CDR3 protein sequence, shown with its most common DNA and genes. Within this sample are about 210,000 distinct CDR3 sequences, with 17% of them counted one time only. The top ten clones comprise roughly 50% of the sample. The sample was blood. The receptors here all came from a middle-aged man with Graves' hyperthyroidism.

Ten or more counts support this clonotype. The CDR3, as DNA: TGTGCCAGCAGCGGTGGACAGGGCCAATACGAGCAGTACTTC. Translated, it gives CASSGGQGQYEQYF. The chain employs TRBV7-9 and TRBJ2-7; 8 nucleotides match TRBD1. Per germline, CDR1 SEHNR and CDR2 FQNEAQ (reference sequence). After removal of 5 bases from V and 4 bases from J, the junction contained 7 bases not matched to a gene. This CDR3 has 14 residues. Filled out from reference TRBV7-9 and TRBJ2-7, the complete variable domain reads DTGVSQNPRHKITKRGQNVTFRCDPISEHNRLYWYRQTLGQGPEFLTYFQNEAQLEKSRLLSDRFSAERPKGSFSTLEIQRTEQGDSAMYLCASSGGQGQYEQYFGPGTRLTVT.

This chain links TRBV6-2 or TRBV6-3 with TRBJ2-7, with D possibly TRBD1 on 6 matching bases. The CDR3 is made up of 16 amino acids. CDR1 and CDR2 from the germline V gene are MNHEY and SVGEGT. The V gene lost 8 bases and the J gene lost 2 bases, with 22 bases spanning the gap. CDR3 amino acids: CASLDRVGTPPYEQYF. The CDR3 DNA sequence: TGTGCCAGCCTCGACCGAGTCGGGACACCTCCCTACGAGCAGTACTTC.

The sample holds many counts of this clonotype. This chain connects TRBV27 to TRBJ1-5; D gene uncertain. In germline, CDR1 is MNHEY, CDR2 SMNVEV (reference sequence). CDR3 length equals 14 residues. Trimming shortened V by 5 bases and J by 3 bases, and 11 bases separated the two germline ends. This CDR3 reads CASSLAAFNQPQHF. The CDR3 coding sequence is TGTGCCAGCAGTCTCGCCGCCTTCAATCAGCCCCAGCATTTT.

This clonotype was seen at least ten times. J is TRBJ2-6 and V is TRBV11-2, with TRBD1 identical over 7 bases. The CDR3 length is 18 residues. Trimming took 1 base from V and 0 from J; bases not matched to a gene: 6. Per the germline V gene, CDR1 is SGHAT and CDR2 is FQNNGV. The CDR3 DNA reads TGTGCCAGCAGCTTAGGGACAGGTGGCCTCTCTGGGGCCAACGTCCTGACTTTC. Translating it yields CASSLGTGGLSGANVLTF.

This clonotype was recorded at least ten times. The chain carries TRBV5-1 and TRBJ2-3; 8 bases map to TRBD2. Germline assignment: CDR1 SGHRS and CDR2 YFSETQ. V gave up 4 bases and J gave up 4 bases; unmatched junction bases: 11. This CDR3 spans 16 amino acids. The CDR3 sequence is CASSLELTGGADTQYF. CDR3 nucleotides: TGCGCCAGCAGCCTGGAGTTAACGGGAGGGGCAGATACGCAGTATTTT.

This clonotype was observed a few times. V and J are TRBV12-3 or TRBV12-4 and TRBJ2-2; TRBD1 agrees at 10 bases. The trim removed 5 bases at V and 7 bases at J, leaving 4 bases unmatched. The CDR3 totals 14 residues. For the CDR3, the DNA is TGTGCCAGCAGTGAGGGGACAGGGGACGGGGAGCTGTTTTTT. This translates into CASSEGTGDGELFF.

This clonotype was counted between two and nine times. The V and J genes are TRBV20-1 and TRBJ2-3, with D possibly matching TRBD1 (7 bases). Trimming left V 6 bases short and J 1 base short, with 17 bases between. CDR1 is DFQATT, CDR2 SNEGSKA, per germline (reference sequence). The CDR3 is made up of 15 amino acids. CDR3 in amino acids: CSANRGGSRTDTQYF. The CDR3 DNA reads TGCAGTGCCAACAGGGGAGGTTCGCGCACAGATACGCAGTATTTT.

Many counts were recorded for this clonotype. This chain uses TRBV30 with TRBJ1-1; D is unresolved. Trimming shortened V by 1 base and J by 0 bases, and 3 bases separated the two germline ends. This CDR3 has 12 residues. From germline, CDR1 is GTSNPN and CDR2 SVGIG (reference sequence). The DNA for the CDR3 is TGTGCCTGGAGTGAGTTGAACACTGAAGCTTTCTTT. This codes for CAWSELNTEAFF.

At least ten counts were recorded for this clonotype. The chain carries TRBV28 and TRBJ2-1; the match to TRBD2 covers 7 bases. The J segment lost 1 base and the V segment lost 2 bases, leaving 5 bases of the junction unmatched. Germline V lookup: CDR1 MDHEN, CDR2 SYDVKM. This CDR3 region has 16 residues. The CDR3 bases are TGTGCCAGCAGTTTAGGGGGGGAAGGATCCTACAATGAGCAGTTCTTC. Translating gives CASSLGGEGSYNEQFF.

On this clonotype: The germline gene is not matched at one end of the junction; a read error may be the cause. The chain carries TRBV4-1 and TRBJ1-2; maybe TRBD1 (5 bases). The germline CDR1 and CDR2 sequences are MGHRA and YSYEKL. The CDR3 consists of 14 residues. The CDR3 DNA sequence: TGCGCCAGCAGCCAACCCAGGGCGAACTATGGCTGCACCTTC. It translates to CASSQPRANYGCTF.

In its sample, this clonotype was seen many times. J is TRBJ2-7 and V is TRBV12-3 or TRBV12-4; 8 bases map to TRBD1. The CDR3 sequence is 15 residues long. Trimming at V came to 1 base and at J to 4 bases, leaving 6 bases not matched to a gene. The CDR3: CASSLGTGNRYEQYF. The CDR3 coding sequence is TGTGCCAGCAGTTTAGGGACAGGGAACAGGTACGAGCAGTACTTC.

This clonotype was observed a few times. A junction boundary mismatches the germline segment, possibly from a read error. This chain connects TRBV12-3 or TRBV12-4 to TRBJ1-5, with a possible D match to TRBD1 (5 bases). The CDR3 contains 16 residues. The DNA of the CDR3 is TGTGCCAGCAGTTCTGGGACGGCGGGAAGCAGTCAGCCCCAGCATTTT. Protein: CASSSGTAGSSQPQHF.

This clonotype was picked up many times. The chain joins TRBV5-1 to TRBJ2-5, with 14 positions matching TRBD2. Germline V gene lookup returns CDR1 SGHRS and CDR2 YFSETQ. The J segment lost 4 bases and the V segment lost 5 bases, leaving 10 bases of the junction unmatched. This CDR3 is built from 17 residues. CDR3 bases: TGCGCCAGCAGTCGGGGACTAGCGGGAGATCGGAGAGAGACCCAGTACTTC. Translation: CASSRGLAGDRRETQYF.

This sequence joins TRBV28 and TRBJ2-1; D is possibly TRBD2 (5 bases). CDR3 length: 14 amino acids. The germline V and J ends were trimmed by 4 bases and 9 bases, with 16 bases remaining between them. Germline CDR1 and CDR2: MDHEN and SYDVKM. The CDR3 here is CASSSPPLVLEQFF. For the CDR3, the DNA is TGTGCCAGCAGTTCCCCGCCACTAGTCCTTGAGCAGTTCTTC.

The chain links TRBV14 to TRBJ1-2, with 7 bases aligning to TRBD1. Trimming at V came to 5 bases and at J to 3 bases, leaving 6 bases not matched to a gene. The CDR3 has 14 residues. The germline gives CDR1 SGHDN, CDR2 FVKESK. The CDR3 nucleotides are TGTGCCAGCAGCGCACTCACAGGGGACTATGGCTACACCTTC. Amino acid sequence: CASSALTGDYGYTF.